The table lists the clone carrying this T cell receptor (beta chain) with many counts. Its antigen is still unknown. Genomic DNA provided the template from which TCR beta VDJ and CDR3 profiles were obtained. From the reads, TCRdb called clonotypes with MiXCR, one entry per CDR3 protein. Counted here are 250,000 to 350,000 distinct CDR3 sequences, 50% to 70% occurring once; the ten biggest clones make up 7.5% to 9%. This sample was taken from a study of CD8+CD57+ T cells in acquired aplastic anemia. Study-wide context: The mean DNA yield obtained from sorted CD4+ and CD8+ cells came to roughly 3.4 ug. Study-level results: Patients and healthy controls showed no significant CD8+ Simpson's diversity difference.

The origin of this receptor is a human donor with severe aplastic anemia or a healthy control (not recorded which). The material sequenced was sorted CD4+, CD8+, or CD8+CD57+ T cells (not recorded which) from PBMCs.

CDR3 DNA: TGTGCCAGCTCACCAGCAGGGGATCAGCCCCAGCATTTT. Protein product: CASSPAGDQPQHF. This chain links TRBV18 with TRBJ1-5; a possible D gene is TRBD1 (6 bases). Trimming removed 2 bases from V and 5 bases from J, with 7 bases in between. CDR1 is KGHSH and CDR2 is LQKENI in the germline V gene. This CDR3 spans 13 amino acids. Supplemented by reference TRBV18 and TRBJ1-5, the full variable domain reads NAGVMQNPRHLVRRRGQEARLRCSPMKGHSHVYWYRQLPEEGLKFMVYLQKENIIDESGMPKERFSAEFPKEGPSILRIQQVVRGDSAAYFCASSPAGDQPQHFGDGTRLSIL.